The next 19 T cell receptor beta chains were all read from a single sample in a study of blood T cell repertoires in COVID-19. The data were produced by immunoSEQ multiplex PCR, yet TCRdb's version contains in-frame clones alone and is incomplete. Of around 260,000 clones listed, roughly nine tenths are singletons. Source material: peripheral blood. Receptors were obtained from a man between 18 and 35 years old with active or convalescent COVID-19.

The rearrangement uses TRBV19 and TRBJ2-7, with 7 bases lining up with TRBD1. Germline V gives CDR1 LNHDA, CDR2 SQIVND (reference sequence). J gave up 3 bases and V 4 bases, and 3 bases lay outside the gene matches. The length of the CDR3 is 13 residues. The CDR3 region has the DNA TGTGCCAGTAGTAACCGGGACAGCTACGAGCAGTACTTC. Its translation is CASSNRDSYEQYF.

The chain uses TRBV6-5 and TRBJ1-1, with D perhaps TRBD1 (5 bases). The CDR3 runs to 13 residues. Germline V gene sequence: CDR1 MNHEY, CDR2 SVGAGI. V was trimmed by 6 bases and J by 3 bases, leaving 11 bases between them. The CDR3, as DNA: TGTGCCAGCAGAGACCGGGGGTACACTGAAGCTTTCTTT. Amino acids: CASRDRGYTEAFF.

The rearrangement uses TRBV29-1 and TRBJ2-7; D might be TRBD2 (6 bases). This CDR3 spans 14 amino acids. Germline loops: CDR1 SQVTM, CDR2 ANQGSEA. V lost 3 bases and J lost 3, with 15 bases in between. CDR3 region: CSVEGFVGGYEQYF. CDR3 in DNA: TGCAGCGTTGAGGGGTTTGTCGGGGGCTACGAGCAGTACTTC.

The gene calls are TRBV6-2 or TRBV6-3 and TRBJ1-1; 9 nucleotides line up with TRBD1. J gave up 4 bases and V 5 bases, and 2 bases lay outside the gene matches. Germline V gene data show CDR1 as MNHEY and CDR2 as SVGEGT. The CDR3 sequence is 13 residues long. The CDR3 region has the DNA TGTGCCAGCAGTCCACAGGGGGCCACTGAAGCTTTCTTT. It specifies CASSPQGATEAFF.

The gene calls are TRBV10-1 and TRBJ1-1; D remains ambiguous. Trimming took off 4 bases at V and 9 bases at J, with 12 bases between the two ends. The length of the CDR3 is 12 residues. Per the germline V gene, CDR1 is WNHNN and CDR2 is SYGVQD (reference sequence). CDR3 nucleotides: TGCGCCAGCAGTGTTAGTGGGAGCCAAGCTTTCTTT. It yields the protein CASSVSGSQAFF.

The chain's CDR3 is CASSQWLNTIYF. CDR3 bases: TGTGCCAGCAGCCAGTGGCTAAACACCATATATTTT. The chain uses TRBV14 and TRBJ1-3; D remains unclear. CDR1 and CDR2 (germline): SGHDN, FVKESK. Trimming took 3 bases from V and 6 from J, leaving 6 bases between them. This CDR3 contains 12 residues.

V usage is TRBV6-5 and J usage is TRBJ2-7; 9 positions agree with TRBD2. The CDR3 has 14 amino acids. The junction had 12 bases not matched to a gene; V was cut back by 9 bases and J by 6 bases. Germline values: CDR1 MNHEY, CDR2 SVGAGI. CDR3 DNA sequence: TGTGCCAGTCGGTTAGCGGGAGCATCAGGCGAGCAGTACTTC. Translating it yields CASRLAGASGEQYF.

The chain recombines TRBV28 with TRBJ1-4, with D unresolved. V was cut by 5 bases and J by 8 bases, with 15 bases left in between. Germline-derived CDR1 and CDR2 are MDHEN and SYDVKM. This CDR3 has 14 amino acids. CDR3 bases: TGTGCCAGCAGTATAGCTACCACTCGGGAAAAACTGTTTTTT. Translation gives CASSIATTREKLFF.

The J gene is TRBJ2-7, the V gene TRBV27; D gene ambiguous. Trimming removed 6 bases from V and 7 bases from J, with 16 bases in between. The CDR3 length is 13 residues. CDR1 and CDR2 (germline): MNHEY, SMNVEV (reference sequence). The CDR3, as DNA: TGTGCCAGCAGATCCGACTGGTCTCGGGAGCAGTACTTC. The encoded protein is CASRSDWSREQYF.

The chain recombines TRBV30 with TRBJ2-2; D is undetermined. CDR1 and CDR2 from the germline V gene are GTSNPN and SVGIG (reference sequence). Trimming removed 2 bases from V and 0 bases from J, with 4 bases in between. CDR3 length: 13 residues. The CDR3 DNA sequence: TGTGCCTGGAGTTTCACGAACACCGGGGAGCTGTTTTTT. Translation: CAWSFTNTGELFF.

CDR3 sequence: CASSRQTATGELFF. DNA for the CDR3: TGTGCCAGCAGCCGACAGACGGCCACCGGGGAGCTGTTTTTT. The V gene is TRBV6-5, the J gene TRBJ2-2; tentative D call: TRBD1 (5 bases). Trimming took off 6 bases at V and 4 bases at J, with 12 bases between the two ends. There are 14 residues in the CDR3. Germline assignment: CDR1 MNHEY and CDR2 SVGAGI.

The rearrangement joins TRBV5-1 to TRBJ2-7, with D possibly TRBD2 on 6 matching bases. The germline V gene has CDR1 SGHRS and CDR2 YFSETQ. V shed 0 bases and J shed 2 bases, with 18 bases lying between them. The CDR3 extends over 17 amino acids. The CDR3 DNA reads TGCGCCAGCAGCTTGGGGGGACTCCTCCGCAGTGCCTACGAGCAGTACTTC. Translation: CASSLGGLLRSAYEQYF.

The CDR3 spells CASTGGQGYEQYF. Written as DNA, the CDR3 is TGTGCCAGCACGGGGGGACAGGGCTACGAGCAGTACTTC. The rearrangement joins TRBV6-5 to TRBJ2-7, with 9 bases that match TRBD1. J lost 3 bases, V lost 7 bases, and 4 bases had no gene match. The CDR3 consists of 13 residues. Germline lookup yields CDR1 MNHEY and CDR2 SVGAGI.

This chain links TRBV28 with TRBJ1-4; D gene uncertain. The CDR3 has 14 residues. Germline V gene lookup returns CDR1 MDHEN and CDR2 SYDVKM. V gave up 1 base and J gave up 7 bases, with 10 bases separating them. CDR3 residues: CASSLSGLSEKLFF. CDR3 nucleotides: TGTGCCAGCAGTTTATCTGGACTTAGTGAAAAACTGTTTTTT.

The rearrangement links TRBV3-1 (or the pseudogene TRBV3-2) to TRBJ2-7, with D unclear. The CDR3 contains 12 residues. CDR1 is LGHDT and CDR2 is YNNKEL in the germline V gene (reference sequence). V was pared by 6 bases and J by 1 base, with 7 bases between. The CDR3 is CASSLSSYEQYF. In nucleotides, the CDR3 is TGTGCCAGCAGTCTAAGTTCCTACGAGCAGTACTTC.

The DNA for the CDR3 is TGTGCCAGCAGGCCTGGACAGGTTAATTCACCCCTCCACTTT. Protein product: CASRPGQVNSPLHF. This chain uses TRBV6-5 with TRBJ1-6, with 7 bases that match TRBD1. The CDR3 consists of 14 residues. Trimming cost V 6 bases and J 6 bases; bases outside gene matches: 5. Germline lookup yields CDR1 MNHEY and CDR2 SVGAGI.

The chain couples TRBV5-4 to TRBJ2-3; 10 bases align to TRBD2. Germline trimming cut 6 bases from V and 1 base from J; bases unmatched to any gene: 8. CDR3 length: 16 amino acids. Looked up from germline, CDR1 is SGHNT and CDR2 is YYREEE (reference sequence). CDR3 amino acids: CASTNPSGGRTDTQYF. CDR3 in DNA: TGTGCCAGCACCAACCCTAGCGGGGGCCGCACAGATACGCAGTATTTT.

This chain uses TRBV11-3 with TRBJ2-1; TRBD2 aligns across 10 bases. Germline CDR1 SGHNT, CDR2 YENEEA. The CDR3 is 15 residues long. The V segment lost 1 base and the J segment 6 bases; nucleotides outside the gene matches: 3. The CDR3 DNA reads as TGTGCCAGCAGCTTAGTGGCTAGCGGGAGCAATGAGCAGTTCTTC. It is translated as CASSLVASGSNEQFF.

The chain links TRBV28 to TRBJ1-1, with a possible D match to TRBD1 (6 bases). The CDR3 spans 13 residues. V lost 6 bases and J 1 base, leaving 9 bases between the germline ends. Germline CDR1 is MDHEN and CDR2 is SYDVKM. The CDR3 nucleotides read TGTGCCAGCAGGGAGACAGGGAACACTGAAGCTTTCTTT. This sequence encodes CASRETGNTEAFF. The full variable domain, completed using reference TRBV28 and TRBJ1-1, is DVKVTQSSRYLVKRTGEKVFLECVQDMDHENMFWYRQDPGLGLRLIYFSYDVKMKEKGDIPEGYSVSREKKERFSLILESASTNQTSMYLCASRETGNTEAFFGQGTRLTVV.